This is a list of T cell receptor beta chains from one sample in a study of T cell changes during pregnancy in multiple sclerosis. Only in-frame clones appear in the TCRdb table, and some are missing; sequencing was by immunoSEQ multiplex PCR. The repertoire has nearly 70,000 clones, about 90% of them found once; the top ten carry around 1.3%. Specimen: peripheral blood, collected in the second trimester of pregnancy. Receptors were obtained from a female donor in good health, enrolled as a control in a pregnancy study. The CDR3 runs from the conserved cysteine through the conserved F or W. The D gene is left open where the match is weak. Some rows mark clone size as missing; the rest say once, few, many or name a class of expanded clone.

V gene	J gene	D gene	clone size	CDR3 protein	CDR3 DNA
TRBV18	TRBJ2-1	TRBD1	.	CASSSRQGNEQFF	TGTGCCAGCTCATCAAGACAGGGCAATGAGCAGTTCTTC
TRBV28	TRBJ1-4	.	.	CASRGQSVNNEKLFF	TGTGCCAGCAGAGGACAGTCGGTTAATAATGAAAAACTGTTTTTT
TRBV10-3	TRBJ2-1	TRBD2	.	CAISEPGLAGGSYNEQFF	TGTGCCATCAGTGAGCCCGGACTAGCGGGAGGGTCCTACAATGAGCAGTTCTTC
TRBV25-1	TRBJ2-7	.	.	CASTPRDSGTYEQYF	TGTGCCAGCACCCCCCGAGATTCTGGTACCTACGAGCAGTACTTC
TRBV11-2	TRBJ2-7	TRBD2	.	CASSLGAAGGFYEQYF	TGTGCCAGCAGCTTAGGTGCAGCGGGAGGGTTCTACGAGCAGTACTTC
TRBV4-2	TRBJ2-2	TRBD1	.	CASSQAGQGNTGELFF	TGTGCCAGCAGCCAAGCGGGACAGGGGAACACCGGGGAGCTGTTTTTT
TRBV25-1	TRBJ2-3	.	.	CASSGQATTDTQYF	TGTGCCAGCAGTGGACAGGCGACGACAGATACGCAGTATTTT
TRBV28	TRBJ2-1	.	once	CASSRQRSSYNEQFF	TGTGCCAGCAGTAGACAGCGAAGCTCCTACAATGAGCAGTTCTTC
TRBV4-1	TRBJ2-1	TRBD2	.	CAAASSGSHEQFF	TGCGCCGCAGCCTCTAGCGGGAGTCATGAGCAGTTCTTC
TRBV30	TRBJ2-2	TRBD1	once	CAWKGGQDTGELFF	TGTGCCTGGAAGGGGGGACAGGACACCGGGGAGCTGTTTTTT
TRBV19	TRBJ1-1	.	.	CASSMAGVNTEAFF	TGTGCCAGTAGTATGGCGGGTGTGAACACTGAAGCTTTCTTT
TRBV2	TRBJ2-1	TRBD2	.	CASSGVGVTSGLEVEQFF	TGTGCCAGCAGTGGTGTCGGGGTTACTAGCGGATTGGAGGTAGAGCAGTTCTTC
TRBV27	TRBJ1-1	.	.	CASSIRLNTEAFF	TGTGCCAGCAGTATCCGACTTAACACTGAAGCTTTCTTT
TRBV7-2	TRBJ2-5	TRBD2	.	CASSFTSGSDQETQYF	TGTGCCAGCAGCTTCACTAGCGGGAGCGATCAAGAGACCCAGTACTTC
TRBV11-3	TRBJ2-7	TRBD2	.	CASSLEGRLAAYEQYF	TGTGCCAGCAGCTTAGAGGGTAGGCTAGCGGCCTACGAGCAGTACTTC
TRBV10-1	TRBJ2-5	.	once	CASTPAGSETQYF	TGCGCCAGCACCCCAGCGGGCTCGGAGACCCAGTACTTC
TRBV19	TRBJ1-1	.	.	CASSLQFYTEAFF	TGTGCCAGTAGTCTTCAGTTTTACACTGAAGCTTTCTTT
TRBV5-4	TRBJ1-2	TRBD1	few	CASTMDRARSLIF	TGTGCCAGCACCATGGACAGGGCCCGTTCGCTCATCTTC
TRBV19	TRBJ1-1	.	.	CASSNRARSMNTEAFF	TGTGCCAGTAGCAACAGAGCCCGCTCGATGAACACTGAAGCTTTCTTT
TRBV19	TRBJ2-1	.	.	CATQRDNEQFF	TGTGCCACTCAGCGAGACAATGAGCAGTTCTTC
TRBV11-2	TRBJ2-1	TRBD1	few	CASSFTGALGVSREQFF	TGTGCCAGCAGCTTCACAGGGGCTTTGGGGGTGTCGCGTGAGCAGTTCTTC
TRBV9	TRBJ2-1	TRBD1	.	CASSSPTGGGYNEQFF	TGTGCCAGCAGCTCCCCGACAGGGGGCGGTTACAATGAGCAGTTCTTC
TRBV6-4	TRBJ1-5	.	.	CASSDIYSNQPQHF	TGTGCCAGCAGTGACATTTATAGCAATCAGCCCCAGCATTTT
TRBV25-1	TRBJ1-1	TRBD1	once	CASSAPPGQGWGTEAFF	TGTGCCAGCAGTGCCCCCCCGGGACAGGGATGGGGAACTGAAGCTTTCTTT
TRBV4-1	TRBJ2-7	TRBD1	.	CASSQETGDRREQYF	TGCGCCAGCAGCCAAGAGACAGGGGACCGGCGCGAGCAGTACTTC
TRBV28	TRBJ1-6	.	.	CASSLTGSSYNSPLHF	TGTGCCAGCAGTCTTACAGGATCCTCCTATAATTCACCCCTCCACTTT
TRBV28	TRBJ1-5	.	.	CASSLSSQGRHQPQHF	TGTGCCAGCAGTTTGAGCTCACAGGGAAGACATCAGCCCCAGCATTTT
TRBV5-1	TRBJ2-1	TRBD2	.	CASSSWTSGIYNEQFF	TGCGCCAGCAGCTCATGGACTAGCGGGATCTACAATGAGCAGTTCTTC
TRBV7-2	TRBJ2-5	.	once	CASSLVSRNQETQYF	TGTGCCAGCAGCTTAGTGTCTAGAAACCAAGAGACCCAGTACTTC
TRBV11-1	TRBJ2-5	TRBD1	few	CASSPRQGIRETQYF	TGTGCCAGCAGCCCCAGACAGGGGATAAGAGAGACCCAGTACTTC
TRBV28	TRBJ2-3	.	.	CASSYGRRIGSTDTQYF	TGTGCCAGCAGTTATGGGCGAAGGATAGGTTCCACAGATACGCAGTATTTT
TRBV30	TRBJ1-3	.	.	CAWSVTGWTGNTIYF	TGTGCCTGGAGTGTAACAGGGTGGACTGGAAACACCATATATTTT
TRBV11-2	TRBJ1-4	.	.	CASSFGEKLFF	TGTGCCAGCAGCTTCGGGGAAAAACTGTTTTTT
TRBV19	TRBJ2-1	TRBD2	once	CASSHVAGGSGEQFF	TGTGCCAGTAGTCACGTAGCGGGAGGTAGTGGTGAGCAGTTCTTC
TRBV29-1	TRBJ1-2	TRBD1	.	CSVEGRDSVYGYTF	TGCAGCGTTGAAGGCCGGGACAGCGTCTATGGCTACACCTTC
TRBV7-2	TRBJ2-1	.	.	CASSLDSGRGSYNEQFF	TGTGCCAGCAGCTTAGACAGCGGTAGGGGGTCCTACAATGAGCAGTTCTTC
TRBV14	TRBJ2-3	TRBD1	.	CASSAHRGPSTDTQYF	TGTGCCAGCAGCGCCCACAGGGGCCCTAGCACAGATACGCAGTATTTT
TRBV7-9	TRBJ2-7	.	.	CASSRTGDEQYF	TGTGCCAGCAGCCGAACCGGGGACGAGCAGTACTTC
TRBV4-2	TRBJ2-7	TRBD1	.	CASSQDRGDRSIYEQYF	TGTGCCAGCAGCCAAGATCGTGGGGACAGGTCTATATACGAGCAGTACTTC